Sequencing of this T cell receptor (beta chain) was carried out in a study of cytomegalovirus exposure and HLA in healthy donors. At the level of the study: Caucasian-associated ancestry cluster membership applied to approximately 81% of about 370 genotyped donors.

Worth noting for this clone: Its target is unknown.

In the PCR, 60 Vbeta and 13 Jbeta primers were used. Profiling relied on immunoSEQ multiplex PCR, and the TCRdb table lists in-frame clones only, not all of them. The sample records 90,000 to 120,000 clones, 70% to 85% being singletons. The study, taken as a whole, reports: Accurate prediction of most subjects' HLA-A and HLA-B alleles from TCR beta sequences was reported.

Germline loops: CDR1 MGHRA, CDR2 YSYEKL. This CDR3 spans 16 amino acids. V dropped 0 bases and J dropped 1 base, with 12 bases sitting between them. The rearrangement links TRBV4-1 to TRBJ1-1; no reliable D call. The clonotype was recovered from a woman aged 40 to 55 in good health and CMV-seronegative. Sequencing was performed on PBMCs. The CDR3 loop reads CASSQDRARENTEAFF. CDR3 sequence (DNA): TGCGCCAGCAGCCAAGATAGAGCAAGAGAGAACACTGAAGCTTTCTTT.